The 4 T cell receptor beta chains below all came from one sample that was sequenced in a study of PD-1 blockade in classical Hodgkin lymphoma. Every single patient, without exception, relapsed after autologous stem cell transplantation, and brentuximab vedotin exposure varied. Using immunoSEQ multiplex PCR, the repertoire was profiled, and TCRdb retains in-frame clones only, with some absent. The table has 55,000 to 75,000 clones, 70% to 80% seen once. Sequenced here: peripheral blood mononuclear cells (PBMCs), sampled before the second cycle of nivolumab. The receptors originated from a human donor with classical Hodgkin lymphoma.

In this sample, this clone turned up a few times. V and J are TRBV27 and TRBJ2-6, with a possible D match to TRBD2 (6 bases). V gave up 4 bases and J gave up 2 bases, with 9 bases separating them. This CDR3 contains 15 residues. Germline loops: CDR1 MNHEY, CDR2 SMNVEV (reference sequence). The CDR3 protein is CASSSGGAGANVLTF. CDR3 in DNA: TGTGCCAGCAGTTCCGGGGGTGCTGGGGCCAACGTCCTGACTTTC.

The genes are TRBV4-1 and TRBJ1-1, with D unclear. The germline gives CDR1 MGHRA, CDR2 YSYEKL. There are 15 residues in the CDR3. V lost 0 bases, J lost 0 bases, and 8 bases lay in between. The CDR3 here is CASSQEDLVNTEAFF. The CDR3 DNA reads as TGCGCCAGCAGCCAAGAAGATCTTGTGAACACTGAAGCTTTCTTT.

The chain has TRBV6-5 and TRBJ2-7; D remains unclear. V was pared by 0 bases and J by 7 bases, with 10 bases between. The germline CDR1 and CDR2 sequences are MNHEY and SVGAGI. This CDR3 is 13 amino acids long. CDR3: CASSYSRWGEQYF. In DNA form, the CDR3 reads TGTGCCAGCAGTTACTCGAGGTGGGGAGAGCAGTACTTC.

The V call is TRBV10-1, the J call TRBJ1-1; the D gene is possibly TRBD1 (5 bases). Trimming removed 10 bases at V and 0 bases at J, with 12 bases between. The CDR3 totals 13 residues. Germline V gives CDR1 WNHNN, CDR2 SYGVQD (reference sequence). The CDR3 sequence: CATWDGLNTEAFF. In nucleotides, the CDR3 is TGCGCCACCTGGGACGGCCTGAACACTGAAGCTTTCTTT.